The entry below gives a single T cell receptor (beta chain) sequence along with its context. This entry comes from a study of blood T cell repertoires in COVID-19. Study details: Sites in the United States, Italy and Spain provided acute and convalescent COVID-19 samples. Nucleic acid was either cDNA or gDNA, and it came from T cells, B-cell-depleted T cells, or PBMCs.

Original processing methods: Amplification with reference gene primers provided the estimates of nucleated cell counts. The repertoire was sequenced with immunoSEQ multiplex PCR; TCRdb's copy has only in-frame clones and lacks some. D and trimming come from the DNA, and the V and J calls and clone size come from that table. The sample yields about 270,000 clones, around 87% seen once. The CDR3 extends over 12 amino acids. V lost 4 bases, J lost 6 bases, and 3 bases stayed unmatched. The germline V gene encodes CDR1 SQVTM and CDR2 ANQGSEA. The chain employs TRBV29-1 and TRBJ2-7, with 10 bases matching TRBD2. This clonotype was obtained from a woman aged 45-65 years with acute or convalescent COVID-19. Sequencing was performed on peripheral blood. CDR3 sequence reads: CSVVRTSGEQYF. The CDR3 region has the DNA TGCAGCGTTGTAAGGACTAGCGGCGAGCAGTACTTC.